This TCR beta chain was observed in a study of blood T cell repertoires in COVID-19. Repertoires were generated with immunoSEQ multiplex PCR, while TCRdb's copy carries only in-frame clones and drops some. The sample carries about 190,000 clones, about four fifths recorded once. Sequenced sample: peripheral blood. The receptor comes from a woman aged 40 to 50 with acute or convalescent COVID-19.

CDR3 nucleotide sequence: TGTGCCAGCAGTTACTCTGGGCTTCGCGGCTACACCTTC. It yields the protein CASSYSGLRGYTF. This chain joins TRBV6-2 or TRBV6-3 and TRBJ1-2, with no clear D. This CDR3 has 13 amino acids. V lost 0 bases to trimming and J lost 8 bases, with 10 bases between them. CDR1 is MNHEY, CDR2 SVGEGT, per germline.